The 31 T cell receptor beta chains given below trace back to one sample, sequenced in a study of CD8 T cells in Susac syndrome. Random hexamers were used to reverse transcribe an amount of roughly 0.45 to 1 ug RNA. TCRdb ran MiXCR on the immunoSEQ multiplex PCR reads and lists one entry per CDR3 protein. The data show roughly 140,000 distinct CDR3 sequences, approximately 93% seen once. The sample consisted of CD8+ T cells from PBMCs. The receptors were sampled from a human donor in good health.

This clonotype was observed a few times. V and J are TRBV5-6 and TRBJ2-3, with TRBD2 matching 9 bases. The length of the CDR3 is 15 residues. J was trimmed by 0 bases and V by 4 bases; bases with no gene match: 3. Germline V gives CDR1 SGHDT, CDR2 YYEEEE. DNA of the CDR3: TGTGCCAGCAGCAGTACTAGCGGGAGCACAGATACGCAGTATTTT. Residues: CASSSTSGSTDTQYF.

The chain combines TRBV28 with TRBJ2-7, with 8 bases identical to TRBD2. From germline, CDR1 is MDHEN and CDR2 SYDVKM. This CDR3 has 14 amino acids. V trimming: 6 bases; J trimming: 3 bases; junction bases outside the gene matches: 7. CDR3 in amino acids: CASSRGGRYYEQYF. CDR3 nucleotides: TGTGCCAGCAGCCGGGGGGGCAGGTACTACGAGCAGTACTTC. The variable domain in full, completed from reference TRBV28 and TRBJ2-7, reads DVKVTQSSRYLVKRTGEKVFLECVQDMDHENMFWYRQDPGLGLRLIYFSYDVKMKEKGDIPEGYSVSREKKERFSLILESASTNQTSMYLCASSRGGRYYEQYFGPGTRLTVT.

This chain uses TRBV27 with TRBJ2-5; D perhaps matches TRBD2 (6 bases). Germline CDR1 reads MNHEY; CDR2 reads SMNVEV (reference sequence). The CDR3 extends over 16 amino acids. V was pared by 1 base and J by 3 bases, with 15 bases between. The CDR3 loop is CASSLFAQGGEETQYF. CDR3 DNA: TGTGCCAGCAGTTTATTCGCGCAGGGAGGTGAAGAGACCCAGTACTTC.

This chain links TRBV7-9 with TRBJ2-3; 8 positions match TRBD2. V gave up 0 bases and J gave up 3 bases; unmatched junction bases: 5. The CDR3 runs to 16 residues. Per the germline V gene, CDR1 is SEHNR and CDR2 is FQNEAQ (reference sequence). The CDR3 DNA reads TGTGCCAGCAGCTTAGCAGCGGGAGTCGTGACAGATACGCAGTATTTT. Translated, it gives CASSLAAGVVTDTQYF.

The chain carries TRBV25-1 and TRBJ2-7, with D possibly TRBD1 on 5 matching bases. The CDR3 has 16 amino acids. Germline V lookup: CDR1 MGHDK, CDR2 SYGVNS. Trimming took 1 base from V and 6 from J, leaving 19 bases between them. The CDR3 DNA reads TGTGCCAGCAGTGAATCGGCGCAGGGCCCCAAGGCCGAGCAGTACTTC. It specifies CASSESAQGPKAEQYF.

This clonotype came up once. The rearrangement links TRBV7-3 to TRBJ2-3; possible D gene TRBD2, 5 bases. The CDR3 spans 16 residues. Germline V gene data show CDR1 as SGHTA and CDR2 as FQGTGA. V shed 5 bases and J shed 2 bases, with 17 bases lying between them. CDR3 in amino acids: CASSPRPGLDTDTQYF. In DNA, the CDR3 is TGTGCCAGCAGCCCACGGCCGGGATTGGACACAGATACGCAGTATTTT.

The chain uses TRBV29-1 and TRBJ2-7; D is possibly TRBD2 (6 bases). The CDR3 is 15 residues long. Germline values: CDR1 SQVTM, CDR2 ANQGSEA. V lost 6 bases to trimming and J lost 4 bases, with 22 bases between them. The CDR3 region is CSVHLRDAGSYEQYF. Here the CDR3 DNA reads TGCAGCGTCCACCTCCGGGACGCGGGGTCTTACGAGCAGTACTTC.

The chain carries TRBV7-9 and TRBJ2-7, with D possibly matching TRBD2 (6 bases). Germline V CDR1 and CDR2: SEHNR, FQNEAQ (reference sequence). With 4 bases removed from V and 2 bases from J, the gap between germline ends came to 12 bases. CDR3 size: 14 residues. The CDR3: CASSSPGVPYEQYF. As DNA, the CDR3 is TGTGCCAGCAGCTCCCCGGGAGTCCCCTACGAGCAGTACTTC.

This clonotype was found once. V usage is TRBV3-1 and J usage is TRBJ2-7, with 11 bases identical to TRBD2. Looked up from germline, CDR1 is LGHDT and CDR2 is YNNKEL (reference sequence). V was pared by 6 bases and J by 3 bases, with 7 bases of the junction left unmatched. The CDR3 is 15 amino acids. The CDR3 region has the DNA TGTGCCAGCAGTCAGGGACTAGCGGAATACTACGAGCAGTACTTC. Translated: CASSQGLAEYYEQYF.

The rearrangement joins TRBV24-1 to TRBJ2-5; possible D gene TRBD2, 6 bases. The V gene lost 5 bases and the J gene lost 5 bases, with 11 bases spanning the gap. CDR1 is KGHDR, CDR2 SFDVKD, per germline. The CDR3 is made up of 13 amino acids. The CDR3, as DNA: TGTGCCACCAGTGCTTTCGGAGGGGAGACCCAGTACTTC. It is translated as CATSAFGGETQYF.

The chain employs TRBV19 and TRBJ2-1, with 7 bases identical to TRBD1. This CDR3 comprises 15 residues. J lost 2 bases, V lost 5 bases, and 6 bases had no gene match. Germline loops: CDR1 LNHDA, CDR2 SQIVND (reference sequence). This CDR3 is CASSADRDPYNEQFF. CDR3 DNA sequence: TGTGCCAGTAGTGCTGACAGGGACCCCTACAATGAGCAGTTCTTC.

This sequence joins TRBV20-1 and TRBJ2-2; 9 positions match TRBD2. The J segment lost 5 bases and the V segment lost 2 bases, leaving 15 bases of the junction unmatched. In germline, CDR1 is DFQATT, CDR2 SNEGSKA (reference sequence). The CDR3 covers 18 residues. In DNA, the CDR3 is TGCAGTGCTAGACTACCGCAAGCAGCGGGAGGATGGACCGGGGAGCTGTTTTTT. This encodes CSARLPQAAGGWTGELFF.

This clonotype is a singleton in its sample. The J gene is TRBJ2-7, the V gene TRBV29-1, with D unclear. Germline V lookup: CDR1 SQVTM, CDR2 ANQGSEA. This CDR3 spans 13 amino acids. V dropped 4 bases and J dropped 1 base, with 11 bases sitting between them. CDR3 region: CSVAGNPSYEQYF. In DNA, the CDR3 is TGCAGCGTTGCGGGCAACCCATCCTACGAGCAGTACTTC.

The chain employs TRBV27 and TRBJ1-5; tentative D call: TRBD1 (5 bases). This CDR3 contains 15 residues. Germline loops: CDR1 MNHEY, CDR2 SMNVEV (reference sequence). The V gene lost 8 bases and the J gene lost 4 bases, with 18 bases spanning the gap. The CDR3 bases are TGTGCCAGCCGCGAGGTAGGGACCATGAATCAGCCCCAGCATTTT. It specifies CASREVGTMNQPQHF.

Here the CDR3 DNA reads TGTGCCAGCAGCTTTCCCTCGGCGGCGGGAGCTTTCTTT. This encodes CASSFPSAAGAFF. V gene TRBV7-9 combines with J gene TRBJ1-1; D is unclear. The germline CDR1 and CDR2 sequences are SEHNR and FQNEAQ (reference sequence). The CDR3 consists of 13 residues. Deletions cut 3 bases from V and 10 bases from J, with 15 bases between.

The chain recombines TRBV5-4 with TRBJ1-1, with D perhaps matching TRBD1 (6 bases). This CDR3 is 14 amino acids long. CDR1 is SGHNT, CDR2 YYREEE, per germline (reference sequence). Trimming cost V 4 bases and J 1 base, with 11 bases left between them. CDR3 nucleotides: TGTGCCAGCAGCCCCGGGACATCGAACACTGAAGCTTTCTTT. As protein: CASSPGTSNTEAFF.

The chain is built from TRBV27 and TRBJ1-1, with D maybe TRBD1 (5 bases). CDR1 and CDR2 (germline): MNHEY, SMNVEV (reference sequence). This CDR3 spans 13 amino acids. Trimming stripped 1 base from V and 5 bases from J, with 8 bases between. CDR3 DNA sequence: TGTGCCAGCAGTTTATATGGGGGAACTGAAGCTTTCTTT. Its protein is CASSLYGGTEAFF.

This rearrangement joins TRBV5-1 to TRBJ2-1, with 8 bases matching TRBD2. After removal of 0 bases from V and 8 bases from J, the junction contained 13 bases not matched to a gene. From germline, CDR1 is SGHRS and CDR2 YFSETQ. The length of the CDR3 is 17 residues. The CDR3 DNA is TGCGCCAGCAGCTTGGAGCTAGCGGGTTTGGTCTCGGATGAGCAGTTCTTC. It translates to CASSLELAGLVSDEQFF.

The chain couples TRBV6-5 to TRBJ2-7, with D possibly being TRBD1 (6 bases). CDR3 length: 13 amino acids. V lost 2 bases and J 3 bases, leaving 8 bases between the germline ends. In germline, CDR1 is MNHEY, CDR2 SVGAGI. Here the CDR3 reads CASSYGRGYEQYF. CDR3 coding DNA: TGTGCCAGCAGTTACGGCAGGGGCTACGAGCAGTACTTC.

The V and J genes are TRBV29-1 and TRBJ2-7; D is perhaps TRBD1 or TRBD2 (6 bases each). Trimming pared 4 bases from V and 2 bases from J, leaving 9 bases between. The CDR3 runs 12 residues. Germline CDR1 and CDR2: SQVTM and ANQGSEA. The CDR3 nucleotides are TGCAGCGTTGTTAGGGGGGCCTACGAGCAGTACTTC. It encodes CSVVRGAYEQYF.

This clonotype was seen only once. The chain combines TRBV20-1 with TRBJ2-7, with D possibly TRBD2 on 5 matching bases. This CDR3 has 14 amino acids. V lost 0 bases and J 4 bases, leaving 13 bases between the germline ends. Germline assignment: CDR1 DFQATT and CDR2 SNEGSKA (reference sequence). The CDR3 reads CSARDSDSSYEQYF. CDR3 nucleotide sequence: TGCAGTGCTAGAGATAGCGACTCCTCGTACGAGCAGTACTTC.

This clonotype appeared once. The V gene is TRBV29-1, the J gene TRBJ2-1, with 7 bases aligning to TRBD2. Unmatched junction bases numbered 9, after V lost 5 bases and J lost 2 bases. Germline loops: CDR1 SQVTM, CDR2 ANQGSEA. The CDR3 covers 15 residues. For the CDR3, the DNA is TGCAGCGTTCCGGGGGACTACCGTGCCTACAATGAGCAGTTCTTC. Translating gives CSVPGDYRAYNEQFF.

The gene calls are TRBV19 and TRBJ2-2, with D possibly being TRBD2 (5 bases). The CDR3 has 16 amino acids. CDR1 and CDR2 (germline): LNHDA, SQIVND (reference sequence). V was shortened by 3 bases and J by 2 bases, with 13 bases between the two germline ends. CDR3 sequence reads: CASSIRGYFNTGELFF. The DNA for the CDR3 is TGTGCCAGTAGTATCCGGGGATACTTTAACACCGGGGAGCTGTTTTTT. Full variable domain (missing parts from reference TRBV19 and TRBJ2-2): DGGITQSPKYLFRKEGQNVTLSCEQNLNHDAMYWYRQDPGQGLRLIYYSQIVNDFQKGDIAEGYSVSREKKESFPLTVTSAQKNPTAFYLCASSIRGYFNTGELFFGEGSRLTVL.

This chain links TRBV30 with TRBJ2-7; D is perhaps TRBD2 (6 bases). Germline V gene sequence: CDR1 GTSNPN, CDR2 SVGIG (reference sequence). The V end was cut by 2 bases, the J end by 5 bases, with 22 bases between. The CDR3 runs 16 residues. The CDR3 is CAWSYLLGREEHEQYF. In nucleotides, the CDR3 is TGTGCCTGGAGTTACCTTTTAGGCAGGGAGGAGCACGAGCAGTACTTC.

This sequence joins TRBV29-1 and TRBJ2-1; 13 bases agree with TRBD2. Germline V gene lookup returns CDR1 SQVTM and CDR2 ANQGSEA. V shed 6 bases, J shed 0 bases, and the junction held 11 bases outside the gene matches. The CDR3 runs 18 residues. The CDR3 DNA is TGCAGCGTCTATACGGGACTAGCGGGATCGAGCTCCTACAATGAGCAGTTCTTC. Protein: CSVYTGLAGSSSYNEQFF.

The gene calls are TRBV5-4 and TRBJ2-2; D remains ambiguous. Trimming cost V 0 bases and J 7 bases, with 10 bases left between them. The CDR3 runs to 14 residues. The germline gives CDR1 SGHNT, CDR2 YYREEE (reference sequence). In nucleotides, the CDR3 is TGTGCCAGCAGCTTGGGGCTCTCTGGCGGGGAGCTGTTTTTT. This encodes CASSLGLSGGELFF.

The V and J genes are TRBV27 and TRBJ2-1; either TRBD1 or TRBD2 may fit D (5 bases each). Germline CDR1 is MNHEY and CDR2 is SMNVEV (reference sequence). V was shortened by 6 bases and J by 0 bases, with 9 bases between the two germline ends. The CDR3 totals 14 residues. In DNA, the CDR3 is TGTGCCAGCAGCCGGGACCGCTCCTACAATGAGCAGTTCTTC. It yields the protein CASSRDRSYNEQFF.

The chain joins TRBV19 to TRBJ1-5; no reliable D call. Germline V gene sequence: CDR1 LNHDA, CDR2 SQIVND (reference sequence). The CDR3 sequence is 15 residues long. Between the trimmed V and J ends, which lost 1 base and 3 bases, there was a span of 10 bases. This CDR3 reads CASSIGLGTNQPQHF. For the CDR3, the DNA is TGTGCCAGTAGTATAGGGCTGGGTACCAATCAGCCCCAGCATTTT.

The rearrangement joins TRBV20-1 to TRBJ2-3, with D maybe TRBD2 (6 bases). Germline V CDR1 and CDR2: DFQATT, SNEGSKA (reference sequence). The CDR3 runs to 15 residues. Trimming removed 6 bases from V and 3 bases from J, with 19 bases in between. CDR3 in amino acids: CSAERNGRRTDTQYF. The CDR3 nucleotides are TGCAGTGCAGAGAGAAACGGGAGAAGGACAGATACGCAGTATTTT.

This chain joins TRBV25-1 and TRBJ1-2; D is unclear. The V end lost 3 bases, the J end lost 1 base, and 15 bases lay between the germline ends. CDR3 size: 16 residues. Germline V gene data show CDR1 as MGHDK and CDR2 as SYGVNS. The CDR3 DNA sequence: TGTGCCAGCAGTGATAGCCACACCACAAATAACTATGGCTACACCTTC. Its translation: CASSDSHTTNNYGYTF.

The V gene is TRBV27, the J gene TRBJ2-7; TRBD1 is a possible D gene (6 bases). Between the trimmed V and J ends, which lost 4 bases and 8 bases, there was a span of 15 bases. Germline CDR1 is MNHEY and CDR2 is SMNVEV (reference sequence). The CDR3 runs 13 residues. CDR3 residues: CASSYSPGDQQYF. DNA of the CDR3: TGTGCCAGCAGTTATTCGCCAGGGGATCAGCAGTACTTC.